This T cell receptor beta chain was identified during a study of blood T cell repertoires in COVID-19. At the level of the study: Samples taken during acute and convalescent COVID-19 were collected in the United States, Italy and Spain.

Per germline, CDR1 MGHDK and CDR2 SYGVNS. This CDR3 contains 16 residues. V shed 5 bases, J shed 4 bases, and the junction held 8 bases outside the gene matches. Per the study methods: It was from reference gene primer amplification that nucleated cell counts were estimated. Profiled with immunoSEQ multiplex PCR; TCRdb holds only in-frame clones, not every one. V and J calls and clone size follow that table, whereas D and trimming were derived from the DNA. The sample carries approximately 28,000 clones, approximately 93% recorded once. Source material: peripheral blood. The origin of this receptor is a woman in her 70s with COVID-19, enrolled during active disease. The V and J genes are TRBV25-1 and TRBJ2-1; 10 bases align to TRBD2. The CDR3 DNA reads as TGTGCCAGCAGTCAAGCGGGAGGGCCGATGTACAATGAGCAGTTCTTC. This translates into CASSQAGGPMYNEQFF.